The 11 T cell receptor beta chains below come from one sample, sequenced in a study of blood T cells in healthy people across ages. A second PCR of 7 to 11 cycles used a sample-barcoded 5' primer and a J-beta primer mix. TCRdb ran MiXCR on the 5' RACE reads and lists one entry per CDR3 protein. The data show 1,300,000 or so distinct CDR3 sequences, with approximately 59% seen just once and over 5% held by the top ten. Sequences were obtained from blood. The receptors originated from a man aged 18 to 29 in good health.

This clonotype was observed a handful of times. The chain couples TRBV20-1 to TRBJ2-1, with no clear D. The CDR3 totals 14 residues. V lost 5 bases, J lost 0 bases, and 11 bases lay in between. Germline V CDR1 and CDR2: DFQATT, SNEGSKA (reference sequence). The CDR3 sequence is CSARYSFSYNEQFF. The CDR3 DNA sequence: TGCAGTGCTCGGTATTCCTTCTCCTACAATGAGCAGTTCTTC.

The rearrangement links TRBV7-2 to TRBJ2-1; 12 bases map to TRBD2. The CDR3 totals 15 residues. V trimming: 4 bases; J trimming: 11 bases; junction bases outside the gene matches: 9. Germline V lookup: CDR1 SGHTA, CDR2 FQGNSA. The CDR3, as DNA: TGTGCCAGCAGCTCGGGACTAGCGGGCATGGGGCAGCAGTTCTTC. It codes for CASSSGLAGMGQQFF.

This clonotype has a handful of counts. J is TRBJ2-3 and V is TRBV20-1, with a possible D match to TRBD1 (6 bases). The germline CDR1 and CDR2 sequences are DFQATT and SNEGSKA (reference sequence). There are 15 residues in the CDR3. V gave up 6 bases and J gave up 0 bases, with 16 bases separating them. CDR3 residues: CSAMDSGPSTDTQYF. The CDR3 nucleotides are TGCAGTGCAATGGACAGCGGCCCTAGCACAGATACGCAGTATTTT.

The chain is built from TRBV20-1 and TRBJ2-3; weak D call: TRBD2 (6 bases). Trimming shortened V by 6 bases and J by 4 bases, and 11 bases separated the two germline ends. The CDR3 covers 12 residues. CDR1 and CDR2 (germline): DFQATT, SNEGSKA (reference sequence). In DNA, the CDR3 is TGCAGTGCGCAGGACTACTCAGATACGCAGTATTTT. Translating gives CSAQDYSDTQYF.

This clonotype turned up a few times. The gene calls are TRBV27 and TRBJ1-5; D gene uncertain. Germline V gene lookup returns CDR1 MNHEY and CDR2 SMNVEV (reference sequence). This CDR3 region has 14 residues. The ends were cut back, 5 bases at V and 3 bases at J, with 11 bases in the middle. The CDR3 DNA reads TGTGCCAGCAGTGTCGCGGGGTCCAATCAGCCCCAGCATTTT. Translating it yields CASSVAGSNQPQHF.

This clonotype was found a few times. In DNA, the CDR3 is TGCAGTGCTAGAAACCTCCTCGGCGGGGAGCAGTTCTTC. Amino acid sequence: CSARNLLGGEQFF. The J gene is TRBJ2-1, the V gene TRBV20-1, with D possibly TRBD2 on 5 matching bases. CDR1 DFQATT and CDR2 SNEGSKA come from the germline V gene (reference sequence). Deletions cut 2 bases from V and 10 bases from J, with 15 bases between. CDR3 length: 13 amino acids.

The CDR3 reads CASSEPVASYNEQFF. The CDR3 DNA reads as TGTGCCAGCAGTGAACCCGTAGCCTCCTACAATGAGCAGTTCTTC. The chain recombines TRBV2 with TRBJ2-1, with D unclear. The ends were cut back, 2 bases at V and 0 bases at J, with 8 bases in the middle. This CDR3 is built from 15 residues. Germline loops: CDR1 SNHLY, CDR2 FYNNEI.

This clonotype came up once. V usage is TRBV24-1 and J usage is TRBJ1-1; D remains ambiguous. This CDR3 contains 14 residues. V was cut by 6 bases and J by 3 bases, with 13 bases left in between. Germline assignment: CDR1 KGHDR and CDR2 SFDVKD. The CDR3 loop reads CATSRGGGDTEAFF. DNA of the CDR3: TGTGCCACCAGTCGAGGAGGTGGTGACACTGAAGCTTTCTTT.

This clonotype was recorded once. This chain joins TRBV12-3 or TRBV12-4 and TRBJ2-3; 9 bases fit TRBD1. The junction had 4 bases not matched to a gene; V was cut back by 5 bases and J by 4 bases. The CDR3 has 14 amino acids. The CDR3 here is CASSTTGGADTQYF. Here the CDR3 DNA reads TGTGCCAGCAGTACCACAGGGGGCGCAGATACGCAGTATTTT.

The chain is built from TRBV6-2 or TRBV6-3 and TRBJ2-3; D remains unclear. CDR3 length equals 14 residues. Looked up from germline, CDR1 is MNHEY and CDR2 is SVGEGT. Trimming pared 2 bases from V and 3 bases from J, leaving 9 bases between. CDR3 sequence (DNA): TGTGCCAGCAGTTACCCCATTTTGACAGATACGCAGTATTTT. Its translation is CASSYPILTDTQYF.

V is TRBV29-1 and J is TRBJ2-1; no clear D gene. The CDR3 is 15 amino acids. Germline assignment: CDR1 SQVTM and CDR2 ANQGSEA. The V end lost 6 bases, the J end lost 6 bases, and 21 bases lay between the germline ends. The CDR3, as DNA: TGCAGCGTCCCCGGGTTGGCGGTCTCGTCCAATGAGCAGTTCTTC. Protein: CSVPGLAVSSNEQFF.